This TCR beta chain comes out of a study of cytomegalovirus exposure and HLA in healthy donors (dated by TCRdb to between 2016 and 2019). Broadly, across the study: In an earlier analysis of about 560 of the donors, 276 Gb of sequence data and 100 million or so unique TCR beta sequences from about 190 million T cells were reported. Besides the first cohort of around 670 subjects, a separate validation cohort made up of some 110 different subjects was used. An earlier analysis of some 500 of the donors applied high-throughput TCR beta sequencing to assess whether each TCR beta V gene segment acted as functional or pseudogenic. Donor age, sex, ethnicity and CMV serostatus were compiled together with the repertoire data. Of the roughly 420 genotyped donors, approximately 80% were placed in the genetic ancestry cluster associated with self-reported Caucasian donors. The aim of the study was to test whether cataloging public T cell receptors could identify signatures of past pathogen exposure. Roughly 300 gigabases of sequencing data and around 85 million unique TCR sequences made up an early release that covered roughly 670 HLA-typed donors. Both class I and class II loci were covered by HLA typing, at four-digit resolution. In a later analysis, previously published TCR beta repertoires from about 640 donors were re-analyzed and high-resolution HLA genotyping was added so that TCR occurrence patterns could be studied. The study combined high-throughput TCR immunosequencing, statistical association of individual TCRs with disease status, and machine learning to predict cytomegalovirus infection status. All discovery cohort repertoires had been generated on a single sequencing platform. A handful of DR-DQ haplotypes were handled as single units for association and clustering because linkage in the cohort was strong. The later analysis used no new phenotypic data to find candidate immune exposures, relying instead on TCR beta sequences and their occurrence across donors. The number of donors typed differed by locus, with roughly 620-630 for A, B, C, DRB1 and DQB1, around 500 for DQA1, 606 for DPA1, and roughly 450 for DPB1. A later genetic analysis used genome-wide SNP genotypes for about 65% of the 666 donors, treating that subset as a discovery cohort. The T cell repertoires of 666 subjects were profiled by immunosequencing and related to cytomegalovirus serostatus. Among 300 to 450 genotyped donors of the cohort, an average of about 240,000 unique TCR beta nucleotide sequences were sequenced per donor, about a sixth of them non-productive. The paper as a whole reports these results and caveats: Linkage disequilibrium might explain the correlated functional status among segregating V segments, but an unknown experimental factor could not be ruled out. Because counts were too low, 15 to 20 rarely observed V segments, including chromosome 9 orphons, were left out of the earlier analysis of roughly 600 of the donors. When HLA alleles, especially DR and DQ, strongly co-occurred, attributing TCR associations to individual alleles was difficult. A later analysis found that most CMV-associated TCR beta chains appeared HLA-restricted, with HLA associations seemingly driven largely by CMV exposure. In the study, 150 to 200 TCR beta chains were listed as associated with cytomegalovirus. A few of the identified cytomegalovirus-associated TCR beta chains were confirmed in vitro to be specific for cytomegalovirus antigens. A cluster of highly shared sequence variants was judged likely to be a technical artifact of the sequencing pipeline. A later analysis found that TCR association rates varied across HLA loci, with DRB1 alleles showing the most associated TCRs and HLA-C alleles the fewest. The 87-base-pair reads could not distinguish some IMGT-functional V segments, including TRBV6-2 and TRBV6-3, so those segments were excluded. Presence/absence analyses assumed roughly uniform sequencing depth across donors, an assumption that may not hold. A further reported finding was that TCR beta sequences accurately predicted the HLA-A and HLA-B alleles for most subjects in the first cohort. The classifier was reported to diagnose cytomegalovirus status with high specificity and sensitivity in both the original and validation cohorts. A later genetic analysis associated a missense DCLRE1C variant with V-gene and J-gene trimming of TCR beta chains, and an independent cohort replicated the association. While some public TCRs were present in many individuals, most TCR sequences turned up only very rarely across donors. Specific HLA alleles were associated with roughly 16,000 TCR beta sequences at a false discovery rate of 0.05 in a later analysis. In this cohort, only TCR beta chains were sequenced, and detectable features were limited by the absence of alpha or paired-chain data. A later analysis found that HLA-associated TCR beta chains were more clonally expanded and had lower generation probabilities than equally common non-associated chains. CMV serostatus was the only immune exposure information available for the cohort. In a later genetic analysis, fewer N-insertions in productive TCRs were reported among donors in an Asian-associated ancestry cluster than the 666-donor mean. An earlier analysis of several hundred of the donors showed that most TCR beta V segments appeared in productive rearrangements either about 90% or about 30% of the time, which broadly matched IMGT annotations. HLA typing was unavailable for some donors at each locus, so association tests used only the typed subset. The authors suggested that the approach could potentially be extended to other disease states and immunological phenotypes. In a later analysis, several top co-occurrence clusters were reported to appear linked to parvovirus B19, influenza, CMV and Epstein-Barr virus.

Library generation was performed with the immunoSEQ multiplex PCR assay. The multiplex PCR relied on a mix of 60 forward primers for TCR Vbeta segments and 13 reverse primers for TCR Jbeta segments. The CDR3 region of rearranged TCR beta genes was amplified from genomic DNA with a multiplex PCR assay. The Illumina HiSeq System was used to sequence the amplified TCR beta libraries as 87-base-pair reads. The paper's data handling went like this. Across the 670 or so repertoires, a later analysis counted tens of millions of unique TCR beta chains, roughly 11 million of which were shared by at least two donors. To remove PCR and sequencing errors, raw reads were error-corrected and collapsed into unique sequences using a nearest-neighbor algorithm that merged closely related sequences. V, D and J gene segments were assigned by aligning CDR3 sequences to IMGT reference sequences. For a sequence to be retained, a match of at least six nucleotides was required to both a V gene segment and a J gene segment. A rearrangement was called productive if the CDR3 had no stop codons and remained in frame with V and J, and every other rearrangement was called non-productive. CDR3 was defined by IMGT convention, running from the second conserved V-encoded cysteine to the conserved J-encoded phenylalanine. The earlier analysis of roughly 590 of the donors excluded any sequence lacking an unambiguous match to a single V gene segment. An earlier analysis of 587 of the donors called V segments functional above 56.7% productive rearrangements and segregating when the between-donor standard deviation exceeded 5%. A statistical classification framework was built for diagnosing cytomegalovirus status from the catalog of TCR beta chain sequences. In a later analysis, V and J genes were assigned by comparing TCR nucleotide sequences against IMGT/GENE-DB human TR gene sequences. Using the TCRdist pipeline, a later analysis assigned CDR3 sequences along with most-parsimonious VDJ recombination scenarios. In a later analysis, every TCR beta chain was defined by the combination of its CDR3 amino acid sequence and its V-gene family, and reads without a unique V-gene family were dropped. A later analysis removed several hundred highly shared, low-generation-probability nucleotide sequences to deal with suspected cross-contamination and a sequencing artifact. In a later analysis, a clonal expansion index was calculated for each public chain from normalized within-repertoire ranks of inferred template counts. In a later analysis, generation probabilities were computed with a VDJ recombination model fitted to out-of-frame rearrangements, and the resulting probabilities were checked against IGoR. In a later analysis, hypergeometric tests were used to score TCR-TCR, TCR-HLA and TCR-CMV co-occurrence, with a repertoire-size bias correction applied to TCR pairs. A later analysis estimated false discovery rates by permuting HLA or CMV assignments 20 times. A later analysis grouped co-occurring TCRs with DBSCAN, adding TCRdist sequence similarity when clustering within HLA-allele-positive subsets. For co-occurrence clustering, repertoires with fewer than 30,000 or more than 120,000 public chains were excluded, along with four or five repertoires with anomalous nucleotide sharing. Not all clones reach the TCRdb copy of this immuneACCESS table, which keeps in-frame sequences only. Checked studies attribute under half of the gap to unresolved V genes and leave the rest unexplained. The V and J calls and the clone size are those of that table, but D and trimming were determined from the DNA. In all, the sample holds about 180,000 clones, and 84% of those were seen once. Together, the top ten hold approximately 1.2% of the sample.

About this clone itself: The clone's antigen remains unknown. One base away there is no much larger clone; base qualities are not given.

The germline V gene sets CDR1 to SGDLS and CDR2 to YYNGEE. The CDR3 holds 12 amino acids from the cysteine to the phenylalanine. The entry retains the CDR3 DNA only, 36 bases that are in frame from base 1. In total, around 600 healthy bone marrow donors made up the cohort. At the time of sampling, all cohort members were nominally healthy, though unrecorded immune exposures were likely present. The donor tested CMV seropositive, placing the donor among the roughly 300 seropositive members of the cohort. A peripheral blood sample was provided by each donor, and peripheral blood mononuclear cells were used for TCR beta sequencing. The Qiagen DNeasy Blood Extraction Kit was used to extract genomic DNA from the blood cell samples.

The chain was built from TRBV9 and TRBJ1-4, with a weak D call of TRBD1 (5 bases match). The TCR originated in a girl aged 2 to 9 in good health and CMV-seropositive. Material for sequencing was PBMCs. The nucleotide sequence is TGTGCGAGTCGGGGGGAGGGTGAAAAACTGTTTTTT. This gives the protein CASRGEGEKLFF.